These T cell receptor beta chains were read from a single sample in a study of blood T cells in healthy people across ages. TCRdb recomputed calls from the 5' RACE reads with MiXCR, one row per CDR3 protein. The sample yields roughly 1.4 million distinct CDR3 sequences, around 55% seen once. Sample: blood. These receptors came from a man between 18 and 35 years old in good health. Each CDR3 is given with its conserved first and last residue. The order of the fields is CDR3 protein, CDR3 DNA, J gene, V gene, D gene, clone size. The D gene is left open where the match is weak. Some rows mark clone size as missing; the rest say once, few, many or name a class of expanded clone.

CDR3 protein: CASRHGLAGANEQFF
CDR3 DNA: TGTGCCAGCAGACACGGACTAGCGGGAGCAAATGAGCAGTTCTTC
J gene: TRBJ2-1
V gene: TRBV6-5
D gene: TRBD2
clone size: few

CDR3 protein: CASSPSGRHNEQFF
CDR3 DNA: TGTGCCAGCAGCCCGTCCGGACGGCACAATGAGCAGTTCTTC
J gene: TRBJ2-1
V gene: TRBV11-2
D gene: NA
clone size: NA

CDR3 protein: CASSQILTAEYEQYF
CDR3 DNA: TGTGCCAGCAGCCAAATCTTAACCGCGGAATATGAGCAGTACTTC
J gene: TRBJ2-5
V gene: TRBV14
D gene: NA
clone size: NA

CDR3 protein: CASSTNEQYF
CDR3 DNA: TGTGCCAGCAGCACGAACGAGCAGTACTTC
J gene: TRBJ2-7
V gene: TRBV28
D gene: NA
clone size: NA

CDR3 protein: CASSYEGWAGNQPQHF
CDR3 DNA: TGTGCCAGCAGTTACGAGGGGTGGGCGGGCAATCAGCCCCAGCATTTT
J gene: TRBJ1-5
V gene: TRBV6-6
D gene: NA
clone size: NA

CDR3 protein: CSVEGSSAVLSSYNEQFF
CDR3 DNA: TGCAGCGTTGAAGGATCTAGCGCTGTTTTAAGCTCCTACAATGAGCAGTTCTTC
J gene: TRBJ2-1
V gene: TRBV29-1
D gene: NA
clone size: NA

CDR3 protein: CASSLYPHGQGPSYEQYF
CDR3 DNA: TGTGCCAGCAGTTTATATCCCCATGGACAGGGCCCCTCCTACGAGCAGTACTTC
J gene: TRBJ2-7
V gene: TRBV28
D gene: TRBD1
clone size: NA

CDR3 protein: CSVEDSHGYTF
CDR3 DNA: TGCAGCGTTGAAGACAGCCATGGCTACACCTTC
J gene: TRBJ1-2
V gene: TRBV29-1
D gene: NA
clone size: NA

CDR3 protein: CSVLAGGPAYEQYF
CDR3 DNA: TGCAGCGTACTAGCGGGAGGGCCAGCCTACGAGCAGTACTTC
J gene: TRBJ2-7
V gene: TRBV29-1
D gene: TRBD2
clone size: few

CDR3 protein: CSLAKDRVDSPLHF
CDR3 DNA: TGCAGTTTAGCCAAGGACAGGGTTGATTCACCCCTCCACTTT
J gene: TRBJ1-6
V gene: TRBV20-1
D gene: TRBD1
clone size: NA

CDR3 protein: CASSWVPGYEQFF
CDR3 DNA: TGTGCCAGCAGCTGGGTCCCCGGGTATGAGCAGTTCTTC
J gene: TRBJ2-1
V gene: TRBV28
D gene: NA
clone size: NA

CDR3 protein: CASRDAYTDTQYF
CDR3 DNA: TGTGCCAGCCGGGACGCCTACACAGATACGCAGTATTTT
J gene: TRBJ2-3
V gene: TRBV2
D gene: NA
clone size: NA

CDR3 protein: CASSLDTGRDTQYF
CDR3 DNA: TGTGCCAGCAGCTTAGATACAGGGAGAGATACGCAGTATTTT
J gene: TRBJ2-3
V gene: TRBV7-9
D gene: NA
clone size: NA

CDR3 protein: CATHGTSKIYEQYF
CDR3 DNA: TGTGCCACCCACGGGACTTCCAAGATTTACGAGCAGTACTTC
J gene: TRBJ2-7
V gene: TRBV27
D gene: NA
clone size: NA

CDR3 protein: CASMQEELDGYTF
CDR3 DNA: TGTGCCAGCATGCAGGAGGAACTAGATGGCTACACCTTC
J gene: TRBJ1-2
V gene: TRBV5-6
D gene: NA
clone size: NA

CDR3 protein: CSVGTASTDTQYF
CDR3 DNA: TGCAGCGTTGGGACAGCAAGCACAGATACGCAGTATTTT
J gene: TRBJ2-3
V gene: TRBV29-1
D gene: NA
clone size: NA

CDR3 protein: CSGGPSQGPTEAFF
CDR3 DNA: TGCAGCGGGGGCCCGAGCCAGGGACCCACTGAAGCTTTCTTT
J gene: TRBJ1-1
V gene: TRBV29-1
D gene: NA
clone size: NA

CDR3 protein: CASSNGPRETQYF
CDR3 DNA: TGTGCCAGCAGTAACGGACCCAGGGAGACCCAGTACTTC
J gene: TRBJ2-5
V gene: TRBV12-3/TRBV12-4
D gene: NA
clone size: few

CDR3 protein: CASSVGDSSVGEQYF
CDR3 DNA: TGTGCCAGCAGCGTAGGGGACAGTTCGGTAGGAGAGCAGTACTTC
J gene: TRBJ2-7
V gene: TRBV9
D gene: TRBD1
clone size: NA

CDR3 protein: CASSQGGRTYNSPLHF
CDR3 DNA: TGTGCCAGCAGTCAAGGTGGGAGAACCTATAATTCACCCCTCCACTTT
J gene: TRBJ1-6
V gene: TRBV2
D gene: NA
clone size: NA

CDR3 protein: CASSQEPGQKNSPLHF
CDR3 DNA: TGCGCCAGCAGCCAAGAACCCGGACAGAAGAATTCACCCCTCCACTTT
J gene: TRBJ1-6
V gene: TRBV4-1
D gene: NA
clone size: NA

CDR3 protein: CSAGVGRNEQFF
CDR3 DNA: TGCAGTGCCGGGGTGGGGCGAAATGAGCAGTTCTTC
J gene: TRBJ2-1
V gene: TRBV20-1
D gene: NA
clone size: NA

CDR3 protein: CASQELAGVEDNEQFF
CDR3 DNA: TGCGCCAGCCAAGAACTAGCGGGGGTCGAAGATAATGAGCAGTTCTTC
J gene: TRBJ2-1
V gene: TRBV4-1
D gene: TRBD2
clone size: NA

CDR3 protein: CASSLDRLGELFF
CDR3 DNA: TGTGCCAGCAGTTTAGATCGTCTTGGGGAGCTGTTTTTT
J gene: TRBJ2-2
V gene: TRBV27
D gene: NA
clone size: once

CDR3 protein: CASQQGESSYEQYF
CDR3 DNA: TGTGCCAGCCAACAGGGGGAAAGCTCCTACGAGCAGTACTTC
J gene: TRBJ2-7
V gene: TRBV28
D gene: TRBD1
clone size: NA

CDR3 protein: CASSWVLRDEQFF
CDR3 DNA: TGTGCCAGCAGCTGGGTCCTCAGGGATGAGCAGTTCTTC
J gene: TRBJ2-1
V gene: TRBV11-2
D gene: NA
clone size: NA